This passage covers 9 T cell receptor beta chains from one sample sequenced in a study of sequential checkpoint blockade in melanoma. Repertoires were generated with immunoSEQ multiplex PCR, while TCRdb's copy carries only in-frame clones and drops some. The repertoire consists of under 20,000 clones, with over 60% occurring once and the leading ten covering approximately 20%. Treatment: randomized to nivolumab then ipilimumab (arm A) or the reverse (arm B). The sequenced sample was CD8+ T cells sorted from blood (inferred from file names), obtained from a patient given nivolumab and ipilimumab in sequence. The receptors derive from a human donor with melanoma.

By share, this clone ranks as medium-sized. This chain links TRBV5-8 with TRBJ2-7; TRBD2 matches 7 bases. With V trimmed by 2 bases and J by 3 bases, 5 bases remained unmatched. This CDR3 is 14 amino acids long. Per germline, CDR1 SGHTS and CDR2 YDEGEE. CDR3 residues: CASSFREVSYEQYF. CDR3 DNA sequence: TGTGCCAGCAGCTTTCGGGAGGTTAGCTACGAGCAGTACTTC.

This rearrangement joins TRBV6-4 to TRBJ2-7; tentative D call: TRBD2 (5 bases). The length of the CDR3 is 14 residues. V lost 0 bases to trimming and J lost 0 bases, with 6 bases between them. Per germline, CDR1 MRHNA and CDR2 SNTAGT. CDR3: CASSDSGDSYEQYF. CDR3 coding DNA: TGTGCCAGCAGTGACTCCGGGGACTCCTACGAGCAGTACTTC.

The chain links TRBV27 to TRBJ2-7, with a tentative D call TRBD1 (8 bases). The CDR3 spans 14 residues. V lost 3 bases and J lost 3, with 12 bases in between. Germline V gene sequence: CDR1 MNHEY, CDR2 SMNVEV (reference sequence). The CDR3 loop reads CASSLYRGGYEQYF. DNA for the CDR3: TGTGCCAGCAGTTTGTACAGGGGGGGCTACGAGCAGTACTTC.

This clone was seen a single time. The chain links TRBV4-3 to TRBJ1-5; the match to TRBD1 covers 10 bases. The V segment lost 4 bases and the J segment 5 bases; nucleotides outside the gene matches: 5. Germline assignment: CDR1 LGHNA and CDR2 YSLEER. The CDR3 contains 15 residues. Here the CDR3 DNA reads TGCGCCAGCAGCCTTCGACAGGGGGCAGATCAGCCCCAGCATTTT. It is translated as CASSLRQGADQPQHF.

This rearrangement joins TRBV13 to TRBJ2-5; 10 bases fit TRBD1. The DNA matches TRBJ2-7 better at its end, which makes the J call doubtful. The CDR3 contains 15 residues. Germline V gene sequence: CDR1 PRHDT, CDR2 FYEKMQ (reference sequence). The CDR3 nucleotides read TGTGCCAGCAGCGCCGCCGGGACAGGGGTGTACGAGCAGTACTTC. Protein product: CASSAAGTGVYEQYF.

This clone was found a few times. The CDR3 DNA is TGTGCCAGCAGCCTCGGGACAGGGGAATGGGAGCAGTACTTC. This translates into CASSLGTGEWEQYF. The chain carries TRBV7-9 and TRBJ2-7; 10 nucleotides align to TRBD1. The CDR3 extends over 14 amino acids. The trim removed 5 bases at V and 7 bases at J, leaving 8 bases unmatched. Looked up from germline, CDR1 is SEHNR and CDR2 is FQNEAQ (reference sequence).

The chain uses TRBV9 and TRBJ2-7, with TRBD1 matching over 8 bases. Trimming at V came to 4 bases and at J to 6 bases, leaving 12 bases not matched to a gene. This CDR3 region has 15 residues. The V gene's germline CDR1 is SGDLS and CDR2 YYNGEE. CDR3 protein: CASSSNPDRVSEQYF. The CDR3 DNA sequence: TGTGCCAGCAGCTCGAACCCGGACAGGGTATCCGAGCAGTACTTC.

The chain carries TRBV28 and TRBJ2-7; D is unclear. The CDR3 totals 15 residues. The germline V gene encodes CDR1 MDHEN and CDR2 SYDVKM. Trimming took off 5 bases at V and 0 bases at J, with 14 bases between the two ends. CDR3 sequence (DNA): TGTGCCAGCAGTCCCCCGGAGAGGAGCTCCTACGAGCAGTACTTC. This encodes CASSPPERSSYEQYF. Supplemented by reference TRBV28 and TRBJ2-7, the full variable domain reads DVKVTQSSRYLVKRTGEKVFLECVQDMDHENMFWYRQDPGLGLRLIYFSYDVKMKEKGDIPEGYSVSREKKERFSLILESASTNQTSMYLCASSPPERSSYEQYFGPGTRLTVT.

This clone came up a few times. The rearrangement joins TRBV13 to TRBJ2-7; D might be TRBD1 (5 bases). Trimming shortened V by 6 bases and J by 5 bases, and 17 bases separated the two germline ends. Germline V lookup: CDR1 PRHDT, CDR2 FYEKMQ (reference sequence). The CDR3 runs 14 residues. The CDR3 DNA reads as TGTGCCAGCAGTTTTGGGTCCAGGGCCCACGAGCAGTACTTC. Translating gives CASSFGSRAHEQYF.